Below, 22 T cell receptor beta chains from the same sample are listed, as sequenced in a study of CD8 T cells in Susac syndrome (dated by TCRdb to about 2019). Libraries were prepared through the immunoSEQ multiplex PCR assay. RNA was extracted using the RNeasy kit, and about 0.45 to 1 microgram was reverse transcribed with random hexamers. The raw public reads went through TCRdb reprocessing: fastp at Q25, MiXCR clone calling, in-frame beta chains kept. CDR3 protein sequences are deduplicated, and each keeps its most common genes and DNA. For this sample there are 150,000 to 200,000 distinct CDR3 sequences; more than 90% appear just once. The biggest ten clones account for more than 0.12% of the sample. Material for sequencing was CD4+ T cells from PBMCs. All receptors derive from a human donor in good health.

This clonotype has only one observation. The chain links TRBV7-2 to TRBJ1-6, with 9 bases lining up with TRBD1. The CDR3 contains 15 residues. The J segment lost 5 bases and the V segment lost 6 bases, leaving 5 bases of the junction unmatched. The germline CDR1 and CDR2 sequences are SGHTA and FQGNSA. This CDR3 reads CASSLDRGNNSPLHF. CDR3 bases: TGTGCCAGCAGTCTCGACAGGGGGAATAATTCACCCCTCCACTTT.

The J gene is TRBJ2-1, the V gene TRBV28, with 12 bases matching TRBD2. In germline, CDR1 is MDHEN, CDR2 SYDVKM. V was pared by 5 bases and J by 5 bases, with 4 bases of the junction left unmatched. The CDR3 is 15 residues long. The CDR3 coding sequence is TGTGCCAGCAGTCCTTGGACTAGCGGGAACAATGAGCAGTTCTTC. This codes for CASSPWTSGNNEQFF.

The chain combines TRBV2 with TRBJ1-2; D remains unclear. The V end lost 2 bases, the J end lost 6 bases, and 7 bases lay between the germline ends. CDR3 length equals 12 residues. The germline V gene has CDR1 SNHLY and CDR2 FYNNEI. The CDR3 DNA reads as TGTGCCAGCAGTGAAAGGAGGGATGGCTACACCTTC. It yields the protein CASSERRDGYTF.

The rearrangement links TRBV11-1 to TRBJ2-3; no firm D call. In germline, CDR1 is SGHAT, CDR2 FQDESV (reference sequence). V lost 3 bases and J 6 bases, leaving 10 bases between the germline ends. CDR3 length: 13 amino acids. The CDR3 sequence is CASSLGRPDTQYF. For the CDR3, the DNA is TGTGCCAGCAGCTTGGGAAGGCCCGATACGCAGTATTTT. Drawing the rest from reference TRBV11-1 and TRBJ2-3, the complete variable domain is EAEVAQSPRYKITEKSQAVAFWCDPISGHATLYWYRQILGQGPELLVQFQDESVVDDSQLPKDRFSAERLKGVDSTLKIQPAELGDSAMYLCASSLGRPDTQYFGPGTRLTVL.

J is TRBJ1-6 and V is TRBV14, with a tentative D call TRBD1 (5 bases). Germline V gene lookup returns CDR1 SGHDN and CDR2 FVKESK. Trimming cost V 1 base and J 9 bases, with 13 bases left between them. The CDR3 loop spans 15 amino acids. The CDR3 DNA reads TGTGCCAGCAGCCAAGCCGGCGGGGCCACTTCACCCCTCCACTTT. Protein: CASSQAGGATSPLHF. Together with reference TRBV14 and TRBJ1-6, the CDR3 gives the full variable domain: EAGVTQFPSHSVIEKGQTVTLRCDPISGHDNLYWYRRVMGKEIKFLLHFVKESKQDESGMPNNRFLAERTGGTYSTLKVQPAELEDSGVYFCASSQAGGATSPLHFGNGTRLTVT.

The rearrangement uses TRBV14 and TRBJ1-6; TRBD1 is a possible D gene (5 bases). In germline, CDR1 is SGHDN, CDR2 FVKESK. The CDR3 sequence is 14 residues long. Trimming shortened V by 0 bases and J by 5 bases, and 5 bases separated the two germline ends. Here the CDR3 DNA reads TGTGCCAGCAGCCAAGAGACAGATAATTCACCCCTCCACTTT. Protein sequence: CASSQETDNSPLHF. The full variable domain, completed using reference TRBV14 and TRBJ1-6, is EAGVTQFPSHSVIEKGQTVTLRCDPISGHDNLYWYRRVMGKEIKFLLHFVKESKQDESGMPNNRFLAERTGGTYSTLKVQPAELEDSGVYFCASSQETDNSPLHFGNGTRLTVT.

As concerns this clonotype: This likely comes from a read error, as the CDR3 has no conserved phenylalanine or tryptophan at its end. The chain links TRBV7-2 to TRBJ1-1; no clear D. This CDR3 contains 14 residues. Looked up from germline, CDR1 is SGHTA and CDR2 is FQGNSA. Trimming pared 2 bases from V and 0 bases from J, leaving 7 bases between. CDR3 region: CASSLTVLNTEAFL. The CDR3 DNA follows: TGTGCCAGCAGCTTAACGGTCTTGAACACTGAAGCTTTCTTA.

This clonotype occurred once. The rearrangement uses TRBV20-1 and TRBJ2-3, with 9 bases identical to TRBD2. The CDR3 consists of 16 residues. V was clipped by 6 bases and J by 0 bases; unmatched bases: 10. The germline V gene has CDR1 DFQATT and CDR2 SNEGSKA (reference sequence). CDR3 sequence: CSAAGTSFASTDTQYF. For the CDR3, the DNA is TGCAGTGCGGCCGGGACTAGCTTCGCTAGCACAGATACGCAGTATTTT.

CDR3 nucleotide sequence: TGCGCCAGCAGCTTGAGCGGGGCCGCCTACAATGAGCAGTTCTTC. Amino acids: CASSLSGAAYNEQFF. The V gene is TRBV5-1, the J gene TRBJ2-1, with TRBD2 matching 7 bases. Looked up from germline, CDR1 is SGHRS and CDR2 is YFSETQ. V gave up 1 base and J gave up 2 bases; unmatched junction bases: 3. There are 15 residues in the CDR3.

The chain uses TRBV3-1 and TRBJ2-7; D is undetermined. Germline V gene sequence: CDR1 LGHDT, CDR2 YNNKEL (reference sequence). Trimming shortened V by 3 bases and J by 0 bases, and 3 bases separated the two germline ends. The CDR3 totals 12 residues. The CDR3 nucleotides read TGTGCCAGCAGCCAGAGCTCCTACGAGCAGTACTTC. Translating it yields CASSQSSYEQYF.

This rearrangement joins TRBV30 to TRBJ2-7; D is possibly TRBD1 (6 bases). Germline lookup yields CDR1 GTSNPN and CDR2 SVGIG (reference sequence). The germline V and J ends were trimmed by 8 bases and 7 bases, with 18 bases remaining between them. The CDR3 length is 12 residues. The CDR3 spells CARIRDTDEQYF. DNA of the CDR3: TGTGCCCGAATCCGGGACACCGATGAGCAGTACTTC.

This clonotype occurred once. This chain's CDR3 is CASSQEFSTDTQYF. CDR3 coding DNA: TGCGCCAGCAGCCAAGAGTTTAGCACAGATACGCAGTATTTT. The V and J genes are TRBV4-3 and TRBJ2-3, with D uncertain. V lost 0 bases and J 0 bases, leaving 4 bases between the germline ends. CDR1 is LGHNA and CDR2 is YSLEER in the germline V gene. There are 14 residues in the CDR3.

CDR3: CASSYNRDRGYTF. In nucleotides, the CDR3 is TGTGCCAGCAGCTACAACAGGGATCGCGGCTACACCTTC. The chain is built from TRBV7-9 and TRBJ1-2; maybe TRBD1 (6 bases). Germline loops: CDR1 SEHNR, CDR2 FQNEAQ (reference sequence). V lost 4 bases, J lost 8 bases, and 14 bases lay in between. This CDR3 spans 13 amino acids.

The chain is built from TRBV3-1 and TRBJ2-1; 13 nucleotides match TRBD2. The CDR3 contains 15 residues. The germline gives CDR1 LGHDT, CDR2 YNNKEL (reference sequence). V was pared by 1 base and J by 9 bases, with 3 bases of the junction left unmatched. Here the CDR3 reads CASSQGTSGGPEQFF. CDR3 in DNA: TGTGCCAGCAGCCAAGGGACTAGCGGGGGTCCTGAGCAGTTCTTC.

The chain combines TRBV9 with TRBJ2-7; D ambiguous. In germline, CDR1 is SGDLS, CDR2 YYNGEE. This CDR3 contains 14 residues. Trimming pared 0 bases from V and 2 bases from J, leaving 9 bases between. The CDR3 reads CASSVEARTYEQYF. The CDR3 coding sequence is TGTGCCAGCAGCGTAGAGGCTAGAACCTACGAGCAGTACTTC.

The chain combines TRBV7-2 with TRBJ2-7; D not resolved. The CDR3 extends over 15 amino acids. Germline V lookup: CDR1 SGHTA, CDR2 FQGNSA. V lost 0 bases to trimming and J lost 3 bases, with 12 bases between them. The CDR3 is CASSLALGWNYEQYF. As DNA, the CDR3 is TGTGCCAGCAGCTTAGCTCTCGGGTGGAACTACGAGCAGTACTTC.

This chain links TRBV29-1 with TRBJ1-2; 7 nucleotides agree with TRBD1. V dropped 6 bases and J dropped 2; count of bases not matched to a gene: 9. This CDR3 contains 14 residues. Germline V gene lookup returns CDR1 SQVTM and CDR2 ANQGSEA. The CDR3 DNA reads as TGCAGCGTAATTCGACAGGGCAAAAACTATGGCTACACCTTC. Translating it yields CSVIRQGKNYGYTF.

The V and J genes are TRBV6-2 or TRBV6-3 and TRBJ2-2, with a tentative D call TRBD2 (5 bases). The CDR3 has 13 residues. The V end lost 8 bases, the J end lost 5 bases, and 12 bases lay between the germline ends. Looked up from germline, CDR1 is MNHEY and CDR2 is SVGEGT. The CDR3 is CASARAETGELFF. CDR3 DNA: TGTGCCAGCGCGAGGGCGGAAACCGGGGAGCTGTTTTTT.

The chain joins TRBV20-1 to TRBJ2-5, with 8 bases identical to TRBD2. The V gene's germline CDR1 is DFQATT and CDR2 SNEGSKA (reference sequence). The J segment lost 2 bases and the V segment lost 5 bases, leaving 16 bases of the junction unmatched. There are 17 residues in the CDR3. CDR3 sequence (DNA): TGCAGTGCTGGAACCCTGATGGCCAGCGGGGGTCAAGAGACCCAGTACTTC. As protein: CSAGTLMASGGQETQYF.

The CDR3: CATRDSATSSYNSPLHF. For the CDR3, the DNA is TGTGCCACCCGGGACAGCGCGACGAGCTCCTATAATTCACCCCTCCACTTT. The J gene is TRBJ1-6, the V gene TRBV10-3; TRBD1 agrees at 7 bases. The CDR3 is 17 residues long. Looked up from germline, CDR1 is ENHRY and CDR2 is SYGVKD. V was clipped by 10 bases and J by 0 bases; unmatched bases: 12.

J is TRBJ2-1 and V is TRBV30, with 8 bases matching TRBD2. This CDR3 is 13 amino acids long. Germline V gene data show CDR1 as GTSNPN and CDR2 as SVGIG (reference sequence). The V and J ends lost 3 bases and 6 bases, in that order; junction bases with no gene match: 4. The DNA of the CDR3 is TGTGCCTGGAGAATGGCGGGGGGCAATGAGCAGTTCTTC. It is translated as CAWRMAGGNEQFF. Drawing the rest from reference TRBV30 and TRBJ2-1, the complete variable domain is SQTIHQWPATLVQPVGSPLSLECTVEGTSNPNLYWYRQAAGRGLQLLFYSVGIGQISSEVPQNLSASRPQDRQFILSSKKLLLSDSGFYLCAWRMAGGNEQFFGPGTRLTVL.

The chain employs TRBV4-3 and TRBJ2-2, with D hard to call. CDR1 and CDR2 (germline): LGHNA, YSLEER. The CDR3 consists of 14 residues. V was shortened by 0 bases and J by 3 bases, with 5 bases between the two germline ends. This chain's CDR3 is CASSQDDYTGELFF. In DNA form, the CDR3 reads TGCGCCAGCAGCCAAGACGACTACACCGGGGAGCTGTTTTTT.